One sample yielded the 8 T cell receptor beta chains listed below, sequenced in a study of blood T cells in healthy people across ages. Alongside a J-beta primer mix, a sample-barcoded 5' primer served in a second PCR lasting about 7 to 11 cycles. In TCRdb, the 5' RACE reads were re-called with MiXCR into one record per CDR3 protein. The data contain fewer than 900,000 distinct CDR3 sequences, under 40% of them singletons. Sequencing was done on a sample of blood. The receptors originated from a man between 18 and 29 years old in good health.

The V and J genes are TRBV11-2 and TRBJ2-7, with TRBD2 matching over 10 bases. Germline CDR1 SGHAT, CDR2 FQNNGV. The CDR3 runs to 16 residues. With V trimmed by 0 bases and J by 4 bases, 6 bases remained unmatched. The CDR3 DNA reads as TGTGCCAGCAGCTTAGATGGGTCTAGCGGGGGATACGAGCAGTACTTC. As protein: CASSLDGSSGGYEQYF. Full variable domain (remainder filled in from reference TRBV11-2 and TRBJ2-7): EAGVAQSPRYKIIEKRQSVAFWCNPISGHATLYWYQQILGQGPKLLIQFQNNGVVDDSQLPKDRFSAERLKGVDSTLKIQPAKLEDSAVYLCASSLDGSSGGYEQYFGPGTRLTVT.

This clonotype was seen at least ten times. CDR3 region: CASRAGLNEQFF. The CDR3 DNA reads as TGTGCCAGCCGGGCAGGATTAAATGAGCAGTTCTTC. The chain combines TRBV27 with TRBJ2-1; D not certain. This CDR3 comprises 12 residues. Trimming left V 8 bases short and J 7 bases short, with 12 bases between. Germline V CDR1 and CDR2: MNHEY, SMNVEV (reference sequence).

This clonotype was seen a handful of times. V gene TRBV20-1 combines with J gene TRBJ2-5, with 9 bases matching TRBD2. The CDR3 is made up of 15 amino acids. The germline gives CDR1 DFQATT, CDR2 SNEGSKA (reference sequence). The V and J ends lost 1 base and 2 bases, in that order; junction bases with no gene match: 5. The CDR3 reads CSARVRAGGQETQYF. In DNA, the CDR3 is TGCAGTGCTAGAGTTCGAGCGGGGGGTCAAGAGACCCAGTACTTC.

This clonotype was observed a few times. The chain carries TRBV14 and TRBJ2-3, with a weak D call TRBD1 (5 bases). The CDR3 loop spans 16 amino acids. Between the trimmed V and J ends, which lost 0 bases and 5 bases, there was a span of 15 bases. In germline, CDR1 is SGHDN, CDR2 FVKESK. The CDR3 here is CASSQDVGRPLDTQYF. The CDR3 DNA follows: TGTGCCAGCAGCCAAGATGTGGGGCGGCCGCTAGATACGCAGTATTTT.

The V and J genes are TRBV20-1 and TRBJ2-7; maybe TRBD1 (6 bases). Per the germline V gene, CDR1 is DFQATT and CDR2 is SNEGSKA (reference sequence). The CDR3 sequence is 14 residues long. Trimming shortened V by 3 bases and J by 0 bases, and 12 bases separated the two germline ends. The CDR3 is CSARPRQDSYEQYF. In DNA, the CDR3 is TGCAGTGCTAGGCCGAGACAGGACTCCTACGAGCAGTACTTC.

This clonotype was seen at least ten times. The chain combines TRBV12-3 or TRBV12-4 with TRBJ2-7, with 8 nucleotides matching TRBD1. This CDR3 is 14 amino acids long. V shed 6 bases, J shed 7 bases, and the junction held 11 bases outside the gene matches. This chain's CDR3 is CASSRDRNYNEQYF. The CDR3 DNA follows: TGTGCCAGCAGCCGGGACAGGAATTACAATGAGCAGTACTTC.

To note about this clonotype: One junction end disagrees with the germline gene, perhaps due to a read error. The chain has TRBV4-3 and TRBJ2-2, with 8 bases aligning to TRBD1. Germline V gene data show CDR1 as LGHNA and CDR2 as YSLEER. The CDR3 has 15 residues. CDR3 bases: TGCGCCGGCAGCCAAGGACAGGGTGGTACCGGGGAGCTGTTTTTT. Its protein is CAGSQGQGGTGELFF.

This clonotype came up a few times. This chain joins TRBV6-2 or TRBV6-3 and TRBJ2-3; D is possibly TRBD1 (6 bases). From germline, CDR1 is MNHEY and CDR2 SVGEGT. V was shortened by 6 bases and J by 2 bases, with 24 bases between the two germline ends. CDR3 length equals 18 residues. DNA of the CDR3: TGTGCCAGCAGCTATCCCTTCCCCATGGACAGCCACACAGATACGCAGTATTTT. It is translated as CASSYPFPMDSHTDTQYF.